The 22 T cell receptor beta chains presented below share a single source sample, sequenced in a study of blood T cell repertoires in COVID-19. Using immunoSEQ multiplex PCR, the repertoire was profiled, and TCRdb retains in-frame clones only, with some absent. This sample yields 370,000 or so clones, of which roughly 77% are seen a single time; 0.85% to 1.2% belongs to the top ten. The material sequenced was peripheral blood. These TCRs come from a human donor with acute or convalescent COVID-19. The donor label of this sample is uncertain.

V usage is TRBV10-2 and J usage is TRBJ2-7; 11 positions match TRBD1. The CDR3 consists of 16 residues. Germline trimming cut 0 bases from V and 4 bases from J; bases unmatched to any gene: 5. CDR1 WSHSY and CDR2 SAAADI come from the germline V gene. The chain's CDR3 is CASSESTDRGLYEQYF. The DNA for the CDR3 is TGCGCCAGCAGTGAGTCGACGGACAGGGGGCTTTACGAGCAGTACTTC.

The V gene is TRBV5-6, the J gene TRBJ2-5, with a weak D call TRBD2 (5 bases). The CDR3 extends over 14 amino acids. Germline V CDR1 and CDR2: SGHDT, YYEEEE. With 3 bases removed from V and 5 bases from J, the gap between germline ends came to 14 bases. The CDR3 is CASSSVLAQETQYF. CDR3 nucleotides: TGTGCCAGCAGCTCGGTCCTAGCCCAGGAGACCCAGTACTTC.

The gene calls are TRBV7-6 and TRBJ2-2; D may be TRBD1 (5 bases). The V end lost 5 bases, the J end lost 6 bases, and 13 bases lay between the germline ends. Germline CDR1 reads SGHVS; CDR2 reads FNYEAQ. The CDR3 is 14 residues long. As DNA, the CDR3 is TGTGCCAGCAGCCAAAGTCAGGGCCCCGGGGAGCTGTTTTTT. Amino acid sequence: CASSQSQGPGELFF.

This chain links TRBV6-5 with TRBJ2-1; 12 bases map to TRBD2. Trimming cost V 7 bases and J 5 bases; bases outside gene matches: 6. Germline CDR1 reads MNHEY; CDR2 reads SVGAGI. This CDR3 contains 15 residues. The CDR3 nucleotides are TGTGCCAGCAAAATACTAGCGGGGGGCGACAATGAGCAGTTCTTC. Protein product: CASKILAGGDNEQFF.

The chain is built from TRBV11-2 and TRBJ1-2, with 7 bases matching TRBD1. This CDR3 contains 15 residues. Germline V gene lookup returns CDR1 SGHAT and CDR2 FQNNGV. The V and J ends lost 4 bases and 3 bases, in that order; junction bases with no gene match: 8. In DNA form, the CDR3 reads TGTGCCAGCAGCTCTCTCCGGGACAGCCACTATGGCTACACCTTC. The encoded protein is CASSSLRDSHYGYTF.

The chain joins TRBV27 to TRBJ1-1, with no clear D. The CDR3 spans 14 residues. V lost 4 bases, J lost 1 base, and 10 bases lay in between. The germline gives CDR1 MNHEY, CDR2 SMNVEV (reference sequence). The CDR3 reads CASSSVQRNTEAFF. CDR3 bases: TGTGCCAGCAGTTCAGTACAGAGGAACACTGAAGCTTTCTTT.

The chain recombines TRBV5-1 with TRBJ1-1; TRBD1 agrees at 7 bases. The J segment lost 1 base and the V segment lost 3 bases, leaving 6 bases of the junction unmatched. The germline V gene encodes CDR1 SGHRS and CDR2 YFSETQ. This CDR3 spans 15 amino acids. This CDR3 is CASSYGTVKNTEAFF. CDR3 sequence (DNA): TGCGCCAGCAGCTACGGGACAGTTAAGAACACTGAAGCTTTCTTT.

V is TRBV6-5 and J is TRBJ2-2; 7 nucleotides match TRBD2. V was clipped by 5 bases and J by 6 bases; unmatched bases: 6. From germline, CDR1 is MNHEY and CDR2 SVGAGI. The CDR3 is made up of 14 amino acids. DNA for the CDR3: TGTGCCAGCAGTCCCCTAGCGGTGTCCGGGGAGCTGTTTTTT. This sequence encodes CASSPLAVSGELFF.

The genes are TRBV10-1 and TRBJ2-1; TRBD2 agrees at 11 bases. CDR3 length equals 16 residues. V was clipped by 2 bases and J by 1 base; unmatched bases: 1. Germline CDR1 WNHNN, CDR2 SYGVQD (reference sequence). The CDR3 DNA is TGCGCCAGCAGTGAGACTAGCGGGAGTTCCTACAATGAGCAGTTCTTC. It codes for CASSETSGSSYNEQFF.

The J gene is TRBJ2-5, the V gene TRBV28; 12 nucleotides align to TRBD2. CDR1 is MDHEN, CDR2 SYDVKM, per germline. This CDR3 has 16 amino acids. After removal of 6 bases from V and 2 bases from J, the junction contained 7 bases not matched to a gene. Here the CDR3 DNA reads TGTGCCAGCAGCCCACTAGCGGGGGGCCGGCAAGAGACCCAGTACTTC. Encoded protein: CASSPLAGGRQETQYF.

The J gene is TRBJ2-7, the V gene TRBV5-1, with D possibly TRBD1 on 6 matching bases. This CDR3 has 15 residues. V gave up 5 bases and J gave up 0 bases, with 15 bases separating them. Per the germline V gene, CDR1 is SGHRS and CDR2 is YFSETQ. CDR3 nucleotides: TGCGCCAGCAGATTTGGGACACGGCTCTCCTACGAGCAGTACTTC. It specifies CASRFGTRLSYEQYF.

The CDR3 spells CASSGGQVNTEAFF. CDR3 coding DNA: TGTGCCAGCAGTGGCGGACAGGTGAACACTGAAGCTTTCTTT. V is TRBV28 and J is TRBJ1-1; 7 nucleotides align to TRBD1. Germline V CDR1 and CDR2: MDHEN, SYDVKM. This CDR3 comprises 14 residues. After removal of 5 bases from V and 0 bases from J, the junction contained 3 bases not matched to a gene.

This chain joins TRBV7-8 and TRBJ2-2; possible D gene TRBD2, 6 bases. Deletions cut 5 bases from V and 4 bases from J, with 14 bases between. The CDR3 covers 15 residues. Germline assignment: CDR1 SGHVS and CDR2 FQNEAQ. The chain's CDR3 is CASSRARGGTGELFF. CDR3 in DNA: TGTGCCAGCAGCCGGGCCCGGGGAGGCACCGGGGAGCTGTTTTTT.

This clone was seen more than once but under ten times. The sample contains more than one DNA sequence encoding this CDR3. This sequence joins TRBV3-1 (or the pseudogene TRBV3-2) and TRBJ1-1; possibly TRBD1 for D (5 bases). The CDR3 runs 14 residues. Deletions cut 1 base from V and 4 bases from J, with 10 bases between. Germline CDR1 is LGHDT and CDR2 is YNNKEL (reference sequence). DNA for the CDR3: TGTGCCAGCAGCCAAGTTTGGGGGGGCACTGAAGCTTTCTTT. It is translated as CASSQVWGGTEAFF.

The CDR3 loop is CASSPQGQRWEKLFF. CDR3 bases: TGCGCCAGCAGCCCCCAGGGGCAAAGGTGGGAAAAACTGTTTTTT. The V gene is TRBV4-1, the J gene TRBJ1-4, with a tentative D call TRBD1 (6 bases). The CDR3 contains 15 residues. Germline lookup yields CDR1 MGHRA and CDR2 YSYEKL. V was shortened by 4 bases and J by 8 bases, with 17 bases between the two germline ends.

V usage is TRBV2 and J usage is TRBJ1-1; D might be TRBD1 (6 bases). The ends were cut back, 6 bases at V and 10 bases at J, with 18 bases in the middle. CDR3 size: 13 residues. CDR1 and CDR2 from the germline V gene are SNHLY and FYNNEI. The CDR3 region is CASRATPQGSAFF. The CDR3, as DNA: TGTGCCAGCAGAGCAACTCCACAGGGTTCAGCTTTCTTT. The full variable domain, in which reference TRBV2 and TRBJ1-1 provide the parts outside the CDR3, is EPEVTQTPSHQVTQMGQEVILRCVPISNHLYFYWYRQILGQKVEFLVSFYNNEISEKSEIFDDQFSVERPDGSNFTLKIRSTKLEDSAMYFCASRATPQGSAFFGQGTRLTVV.

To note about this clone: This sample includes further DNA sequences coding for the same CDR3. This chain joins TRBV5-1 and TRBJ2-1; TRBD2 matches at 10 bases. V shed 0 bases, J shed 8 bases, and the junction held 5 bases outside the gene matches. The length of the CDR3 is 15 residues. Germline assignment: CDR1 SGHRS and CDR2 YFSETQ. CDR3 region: CASSLGLAGVDEQFF. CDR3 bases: TGCGCCAGCAGCTTGGGTCTAGCGGGAGTGGATGAGCAGTTCTTC.

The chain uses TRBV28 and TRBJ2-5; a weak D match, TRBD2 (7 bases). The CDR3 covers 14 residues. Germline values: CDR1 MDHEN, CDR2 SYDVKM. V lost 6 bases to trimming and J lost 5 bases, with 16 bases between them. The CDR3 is CASRRGGSFETQYF. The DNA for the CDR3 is TGTGCCAGCAGGAGGGGGGGAAGCTTTGAGACCCAGTACTTC.

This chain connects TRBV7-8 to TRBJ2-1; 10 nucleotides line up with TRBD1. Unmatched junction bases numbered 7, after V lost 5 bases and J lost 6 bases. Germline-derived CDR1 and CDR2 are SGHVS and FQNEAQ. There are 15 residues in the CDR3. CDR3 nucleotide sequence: TGTGCCAGCAGCGACCCCGGGACAGGGGCCAATGAGCAGTTCTTC. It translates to CASSDPGTGANEQFF.

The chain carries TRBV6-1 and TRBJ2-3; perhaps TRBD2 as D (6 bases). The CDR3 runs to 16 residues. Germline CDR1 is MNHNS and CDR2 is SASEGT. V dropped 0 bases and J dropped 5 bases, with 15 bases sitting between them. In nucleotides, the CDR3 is TGTGCCAGCAGTGAAGCGCTGCAACGGGGGTTAGATACGCAGTATTTT. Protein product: CASSEALQRGLDTQYF.

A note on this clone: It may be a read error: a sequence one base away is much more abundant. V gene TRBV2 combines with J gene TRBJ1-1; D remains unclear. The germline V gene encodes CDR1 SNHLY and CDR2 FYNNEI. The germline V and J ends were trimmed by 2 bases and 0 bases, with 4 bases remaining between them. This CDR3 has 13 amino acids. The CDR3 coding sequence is TGTGCCAGCAGTGAACGGGTGAACACTGAAGCTTTCTTT. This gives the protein CASSERVNTEAFF.

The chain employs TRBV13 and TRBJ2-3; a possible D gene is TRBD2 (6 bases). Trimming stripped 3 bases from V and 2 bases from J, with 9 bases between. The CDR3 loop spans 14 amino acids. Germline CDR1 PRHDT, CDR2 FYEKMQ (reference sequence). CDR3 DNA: TGTGCCAGCAGCTTTGGAGGGACCACAGATACGCAGTATTTT. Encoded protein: CASSFGGTTDTQYF.